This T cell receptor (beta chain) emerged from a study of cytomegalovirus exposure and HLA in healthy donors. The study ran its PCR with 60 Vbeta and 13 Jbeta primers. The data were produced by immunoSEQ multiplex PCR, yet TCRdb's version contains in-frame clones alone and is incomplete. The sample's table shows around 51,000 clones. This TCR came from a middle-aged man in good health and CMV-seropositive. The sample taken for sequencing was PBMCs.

This chain's CDR3 is CASSIGTISNQPQHF. CDR3 sequence (DNA): TGTGCCAGTAGTATAGGGACAATTAGCAATCAGCCCCAGCATTTT. This chain links TRBV19 with TRBJ1-5; the D gene is possibly TRBD1 (5 bases). The CDR3 is made up of 15 amino acids. The V end lost 1 base, the J end lost 0 bases, and 7 bases lay between the germline ends. Germline V CDR1 and CDR2: LNHDA, SQIVND (reference sequence).